Following are 23 T cell receptor beta chains from one sample sequenced in a study of T cell clones after liver transplantation. Here immunoSEQ multiplex PCR was the method, and the copy in TCRdb shows in-frame clones only, minus some. The top ten hold about 15% of the sample, which has 55,000 or so clones, roughly two thirds seen once. The material sequenced was CD4+ T cells from blood, taken before liver transplant. Source of these receptors: a human donor who received a liver transplant.

V usage is TRBV5-6 and J usage is TRBJ2-7; a weak D match, TRBD1 (5 bases). Per the germline V gene, CDR1 is SGHDT and CDR2 is YYEEEE. V lost 0 bases to trimming and J lost 4 bases, with 8 bases between them. This CDR3 is built from 13 residues. The CDR3 region is CASSLGRAYEQYF. The CDR3 DNA sequence: TGTGCCAGCAGCTTGGGCAGGGCGTACGAGCAGTACTTC.

This clone has a single count. The chain is built from TRBV5-4 and TRBJ1-2; D perhaps matches TRBD1 (5 bases). Trimming left V 0 bases short and J 1 base short, with 10 bases between. The CDR3 has 15 amino acids. Per the germline V gene, CDR1 is SGHNT and CDR2 is YYREEE (reference sequence). This chain's CDR3 is CASSLVRTINYGYTF. The CDR3 DNA follows: TGTGCCAGCAGCTTGGTTAGGACAATTAACTATGGCTACACCTTC.

V is TRBV9 and J is TRBJ1-1; D not resolved. In germline, CDR1 is SGDLS, CDR2 YYNGEE. The CDR3 totals 15 residues. V lost 0 bases and J lost 1, with 10 bases in between. The DNA of the CDR3 is TGTGCCAGCAGCGTAGGGCCGGGGTCGAACACTGAAGCTTTCTTT. This codes for CASSVGPGSNTEAFF.

This clone was counted once. The V call is TRBV5-1, the J call TRBJ2-1; 8 positions match TRBD1. The V and J ends lost 2 bases and 0 bases, in that order; junction bases with no gene match: 7. The CDR3 runs to 17 residues. CDR1 SGHRS and CDR2 YFSETQ come from the germline V gene. The CDR3 sequence is CASSFRGPSSSYNEQFF. CDR3 in DNA: TGCGCCAGCAGCTTCAGGGGGCCCTCGAGCTCCTACAATGAGCAGTTCTTC.

This clone was counted only a few times. V and J are TRBV27 and TRBJ1-5, with 8 bases identical to TRBD1. Looked up from germline, CDR1 is MNHEY and CDR2 is SMNVEV (reference sequence). The CDR3 extends over 14 amino acids. J was trimmed by 4 bases and V by 2 bases; bases with no gene match: 1. CDR3 amino acids: CASSLRQGNQPQHF. The CDR3 region has the DNA TGTGCCAGCAGTTTACGACAGGGGAATCAGCCCCAGCATTTT.

The chain links TRBV10-2 to TRBJ2-3, with 8 bases matching TRBD2. From germline, CDR1 is WSHSY and CDR2 SAAADI. V lost 5 bases to trimming and J lost 0 bases; unmatched junction nucleotides: 16. The CDR3 runs to 19 residues. CDR3 sequence reads: CASSLSPAGVSISTDTQYF. The CDR3 nucleotides read TGCGCCAGCAGTCTCTCCCCAGCGGGGGTGAGTATCAGCACAGATACGCAGTATTTT.

The genes are TRBV27 and TRBJ2-2; 7 bases line up with TRBD1. Germline lookup yields CDR1 MNHEY and CDR2 SMNVEV (reference sequence). With 4 bases clipped from V and 6 bases from J, the junction kept 8 bases outside the gene matches. The CDR3 spans 15 residues. CDR3 residues: CASSSTGTVPGELFF. The CDR3 bases are TGTGCCAGCAGTTCGACCGGGACAGTCCCCGGGGAGCTGTTTTTT.

The chain is built from TRBV6-5 and TRBJ2-5; 8 nucleotides line up with TRBD2. This CDR3 region has 16 residues. Germline V CDR1 and CDR2: MNHEY, SVGAGI. V gave up 2 bases and J gave up 4 bases; unmatched junction bases: 9. CDR3 region: CASSYGRTGGRETQYF. The CDR3 nucleotides are TGTGCCAGCAGTTACGGGAGAACGGGGGGGCGAGAGACCCAGTACTTC.

This chain links TRBV7-9 with TRBJ2-7; TRBD2 aligns across 11 bases. The CDR3 spans 16 residues. Trimming removed 5 bases from V and 1 base from J; junction bases left unmatched: 7. Looked up from germline, CDR1 is SEHNR and CDR2 is FQNEAQ (reference sequence). CDR3 sequence: CASSPRGLAASYEQYF. CDR3 coding DNA: TGTGCCAGCAGCCCAAGGGGACTAGCGGCTTCCTACGAGCAGTACTTC.

V and J are TRBV4-1 and TRBJ1-3, with a tentative D call TRBD1 (5 bases). The CDR3 is made up of 14 amino acids. Germline CDR1 reads MGHRA; CDR2 reads YSYEKL. Trimming cost V 0 bases and J 7 bases, with 10 bases left between them. The CDR3 nucleotides are TGCGCCAGCAGCCAAGATGACAGCAGGAACACCATATATTTT. As protein: CASSQDDSRNTIYF.

The chain couples TRBV7-2 to TRBJ1-1; TRBD1 aligns across 7 bases. The CDR3 consists of 14 residues. V shed 2 bases, J shed 1 base, and the junction held 1 base outside the gene matches. Germline-derived CDR1 and CDR2 are SGHTA and FQGNSA. The CDR3 protein is CASSLTGANTEAFF. The DNA for the CDR3 is TGTGCCAGCAGCTTAACAGGGGCGAACACTGAAGCTTTCTTT.

The chain joins TRBV2 to TRBJ1-5; 9 bases line up with TRBD1. CDR3 length: 15 amino acids. Germline CDR1 reads SNHLY; CDR2 reads FYNNEI. J gave up 3 bases and V 5 bases, and 5 bases lay outside the gene matches. The CDR3 spells CASSPRTGDNQPQHF. In nucleotides, the CDR3 is TGTGCCAGCAGTCCTAGGACAGGGGACAATCAGCCCCAGCATTTT. Supplemented by reference TRBV2 and TRBJ1-5, the full variable domain reads EPEVTQTPSHQVTQMGQEVILRCVPISNHLYFYWYRQILGQKVEFLVSFYNNEISEKSEIFDDQFSVERPDGSNFTLKIRSTKLEDSAMYFCASSPRTGDNQPQHFGDGTRLSIL.

The chain has TRBV5-6 and TRBJ2-1; D unclear. V was clipped by 0 bases and J by 4 bases, with 11 bases between them. Germline V gives CDR1 SGHDT, CDR2 YYEEEE. The CDR3 runs 15 residues. The CDR3 sequence: CASSLDTFIYNEQFF. The CDR3 DNA reads as TGTGCCAGCAGCTTGGACACATTTATTTACAATGAGCAGTTCTTC.

J is TRBJ2-6 and V is TRBV30, with D possibly being TRBD1 (5 bases). The CDR3 totals 16 residues. The V end was cut by 2 bases, the J end by 0 bases, with 11 bases between. Germline V CDR1 and CDR2: GTSNPN, SVGIG (reference sequence). CDR3 residues: CAWSLQQVSGANVLTF. CDR3 bases: TGTGCCTGGAGTCTCCAACAGGTCTCTGGGGCCAACGTCCTGACTTTC.

The chain joins TRBV19 to TRBJ2-7; TRBD2 might be the D (5 bases). The CDR3 has 14 amino acids. Trimming pared 3 bases from V and 2 bases from J, leaving 11 bases between. The germline V gene encodes CDR1 LNHDA and CDR2 SQIVND (reference sequence). CDR3 amino acids: CASSIGRFPYEQYF. The CDR3 coding sequence is TGTGCCAGTAGTATTGGGAGATTCCCCTACGAGCAGTACTTC.

The CDR3 protein is CAWRTAANTGELFF. Written as DNA, the CDR3 is TGTGCCTGGCGGACAGCCGCGAACACCGGGGAGCTGTTTTTT. The gene calls are TRBV30 and TRBJ2-2; tentative D call: TRBD1 (6 bases). With 5 bases removed from V and 0 bases from J, the gap between germline ends came to 10 bases. The CDR3 sequence is 14 residues long. Germline values: CDR1 GTSNPN, CDR2 SVGIG (reference sequence).

The genes are TRBV5-5 and TRBJ2-7; 7 bases agree with TRBD1. The CDR3 extends over 15 amino acids. CDR1 and CDR2 (germline): SGHKS, YYEKEE (reference sequence). Losses at the gene ends were 3 bases for V and 4 bases for J; bases not matched to a gene: 10. The DNA of the CDR3 is TGTGCCAGCAGCTATCAGCCGGGACAGCAATACGAGCAGTACTTC. The encoded protein is CASSYQPGQQYEQYF.

V and J are TRBV25-1 and TRBJ1-1; a possible D gene is TRBD1 (5 bases). The germline CDR1 and CDR2 sequences are MGHDK and SYGVNS. The CDR3 covers 13 residues. The V and J ends lost 4 bases and 11 bases respectively, with 17 bases between them. The CDR3 spells CASSASPGIGAFF. In nucleotides, the CDR3 is TGTGCCAGCAGTGCATCCCCAGGGATAGGGGCTTTCTTT.

The CDR3 reads CASKGGYSGTGGRGEQFF. CDR3 bases: TGTGCCAGCAAAGGGGGGTATTCCGGGACAGGGGGCCGAGGTGAGCAGTTCTTC. The rearrangement joins TRBV27 to TRBJ2-1; 12 bases are shared with TRBD1. The germline V gene has CDR1 MNHEY and CDR2 SMNVEV (reference sequence). This CDR3 is built from 18 residues. The V segment lost 7 bases and the J segment 9 bases; nucleotides outside the gene matches: 19.

The V and J genes are TRBV27 and TRBJ1-6, with D perhaps TRBD1 (6 bases). Germline CDR1 and CDR2: MNHEY and SMNVEV (reference sequence). V was clipped by 7 bases and J by 9 bases, with 13 bases between them. This CDR3 has 13 residues. CDR3 region: CASKTGFGSPLHF. CDR3 nucleotide sequence: TGTGCCAGCAAAACAGGGTTTGGTTCACCCCTCCACTTT.

This chain connects TRBV4-2 to TRBJ2-1; maybe TRBD2 (7 bases). The CDR3 totals 17 residues. V dropped 3 bases and J dropped 0 bases, with 15 bases sitting between them. The germline V gene has CDR1 LGHNA and CDR2 YNFKEQ. In DNA form, the CDR3 reads TGTGCCAGCAGCCAGGGAGGGGGGGGAAGCTCCTACAATGAGCAGTTCTTC. This translates into CASSQGGGGSSYNEQFF.

This clone was seen only a few times. The chain couples TRBV9 to TRBJ2-1, with D possibly TRBD1 on 5 matching bases. Trimming removed 4 bases at V and 0 bases at J, with 11 bases between. CDR1 and CDR2 (germline): SGDLS, YYNGEE. The CDR3 length is 15 residues. The CDR3 nucleotides read TGTGCCAGCAGCCCCCGACAGTACTCCTACAATGAGCAGTTCTTC. It specifies CASSPRQYSYNEQFF. The complete variable domain, with remaining parts taken from reference TRBV9 and TRBJ2-1, reads DSGVTQTPKHLITATGQRVTLRCSPRSGDLSVYWYQQSLDQGLQFLIQYYNGEERAKGNILERFSAQQFPDLHSELNLSSLELGDSALYFCASSPRQYSYNEQFFGPGTRLTVL.

This clone appeared many times. The chain recombines TRBV28 with TRBJ1-1; TRBD1 matches 9 bases. There are 13 residues in the CDR3. Trimming took 7 bases from V and 7 from J; bases not matched to a gene: 7. The germline CDR1 and CDR2 sequences are MDHEN and SYDVKM. The chain's CDR3 is CASTPGTGFEAFF. CDR3 DNA: TGTGCCAGCACCCCGGGGACAGGGTTTGAAGCTTTCTTT.